One TCR beta chain is described in this entry. Antigen: not known. The data originate from a study of blood T cells in healthy people across ages. Study-wide results and caveats: Diversity figures derived from one million T cells were judged to underestimate the true value.

Trimming stripped 4 bases from V and 0 bases from J, with 11 bases between. In germline, CDR1 is SGHTA, CDR2 FQGTGA. The CDR3 covers 15 residues. Combining a sample-barcoded 5' primer with a J-beta primer mix, a second PCR ran for roughly 7 to 11 cycles. Each cDNA molecule, via a template-switch adaptor with 12 random nucleotides, was tagged. TCRdb re-derived calls from the 5' RACE reads in MiXCR, one entry per CDR3 protein. The table lists 550,000 to 750,000 distinct CDR3 sequences, roughly 21% of them singletons. Material: blood. This chain joins TRBV7-3 and TRBJ2-3; no clear D. The receptor was derived from a man aged 70-80 years in good health. The CDR3 here is CASSSAPASTDTQYF. As DNA, the CDR3 is TGTGCCAGCAGCTCCGCTCCAGCCAGCACAGATACGCAGTATTTT.